Included here is one T cell receptor beta chain sequence, with context. The antigen is not known. The table came from immunoSEQ multiplex PCR; TCRdb's copy has only in-frame clones and leaves some out. This table holds about 2.1 million clones, around 95% found once. The data originate from a study of shared clonotypes between healthy human individuals. General study findings and limits: Compared with clonotypes that all four donors shared, non-shared clonotypes had lower generation probabilities.

Germline V CDR1 and CDR2: SGHVS, FQNEAQ. V gave up 5 bases and J gave up 1 base, with 15 bases separating them. The CDR3 runs 15 residues. Positively selected for CCR7, the CD45RO-negative cells used as naive CD8 cells excluded terminally differentiated effector memory CD45RA+ cells. This TCR came from a man between 18 and 29 years old in good health. Some clones in this sample may be carry-over from other donors' samples. V gene TRBV7-8 combines with J gene TRBJ2-7; tentative D call: TRBD1 (5 bases). Sequencing used naive CD8+ T cells from PBMCs. The CDR3 protein is CASSPPDSRSYEQYF. In DNA form, the CDR3 reads TGTGCCAGCAGCCCACCCGACAGCCGTTCCTACGAGCAGTACTTC.